These 22 T cell receptor beta chains share one sample of origin, sequenced in a study of blood T cell repertoires in COVID-19. Sequenced by immunoSEQ multiplex PCR; TCRdb stores in-frame clones only, minus some. The sample carries about 160,000 clones, approximately 92% recorded once. Sequenced material: peripheral blood. The receptors were gathered from a man aged 25-40 years with COVID-19, enrolled during active disease.

J is TRBJ1-3 and V is TRBV15; tentatively, D is TRBD1 (6 bases). Looked up from germline, CDR1 is LNHNV and CDR2 is YYDKDF (reference sequence). The length of the CDR3 is 13 residues. V was cut by 3 bases and J by 4 bases, with 7 bases left in between. CDR3 amino acids: CATSSGTGNTIYF. The CDR3 region has the DNA TGTGCCACCAGCAGTGGGACAGGAAACACCATATATTTT. The full variable domain, rest sourced from reference TRBV15 and TRBJ1-3, is DAMVIQNPRYQVTQFGKPVTLSCSQTLNHNVMYWYQQKSSQAPKLLFHYYDKDFNNEADTPDNFQSRRPNTSFCFLDIRSPGLGDTAMYLCATSSGTGNTIYFGEGSWLTVV.

The gene calls are TRBV12-5 and TRBJ2-1, with D possibly being TRBD1 (5 bases). CDR1 LGHNT and CDR2 FRNRAP come from the germline V gene. Trimming pared 3 bases from V and 4 bases from J, leaving 7 bases between. The CDR3 covers 13 residues. The CDR3: CASGFHRYNEQFF. CDR3 DNA: TGTGCTAGTGGTTTCCACAGGTACAATGAGCAGTTCTTC.

Only a few counts were recorded for this clone. The rearrangement links TRBV7-9 to TRBJ1-3; no definite D call. Germline assignment: CDR1 SEHNR and CDR2 FQNEAQ (reference sequence). V was shortened by 0 bases and J by 0 bases, with 9 bases between the two germline ends. CDR3 length: 16 residues. DNA for the CDR3: TGTGCCAGCAGCTTAGCGACTACCAGCTCTGGAAACACCATATATTTT. This gives the protein CASSLATTSSGNTIYF.

The chain employs TRBV4-2 and TRBJ2-7, with 10 bases fitting TRBD2. V lost 4 bases and J lost 6; bases outside the gene matches: 12. The length of the CDR3 is 16 residues. Germline V gene sequence: CDR1 LGHNA, CDR2 YNFKEQ. CDR3 DNA: TGTGCCAGCAGCCCGGAGTTAGCGGGGGGTCAAGTCGAGCAGTACTTC. It specifies CASSPELAGGQVEQYF.

Only one count was recorded for this clone. The chain carries TRBV4-3 and TRBJ2-7, with TRBD2 matching 10 bases. Germline V gene data show CDR1 as LGHNA and CDR2 as YSLEER. The CDR3 runs 16 residues. With 0 bases clipped from V and 3 bases from J, the junction kept 5 bases outside the gene matches. This chain's CDR3 is CASSQDLASGSYEQYF. CDR3 bases: TGCGCCAGCAGCCAAGATTTAGCTAGCGGGAGCTACGAGCAGTACTTC.

This chain uses TRBV5-1 with TRBJ2-1; possible D gene TRBD2, 6 bases. Germline V gives CDR1 SGHRS, CDR2 YFSETQ. The CDR3 has 15 residues. V was clipped by 3 bases and J by 2 bases, with 12 bases between them. The CDR3: CASSYLAAPYNEQFF. The CDR3 coding sequence is TGCGCCAGCAGCTACTTAGCGGCCCCCTACAATGAGCAGTTCTTC.

The chain uses TRBV28 and TRBJ2-3, with D perhaps TRBD2 (6 bases). The CDR3 has 12 amino acids. CDR1 MDHEN and CDR2 SYDVKM come from the germline V gene. V lost 9 bases and J 3 bases, leaving 10 bases between the germline ends. CDR3 nucleotide sequence: TGTGCCAGTAGGGACTGGACAGATACGCAGTATTTT. Protein sequence: CASRDWTDTQYF.

V gene TRBV18 combines with J gene TRBJ2-7; TRBD1 matches 8 bases. V lost 4 bases to trimming and J lost 6 bases; unmatched junction nucleotides: 5. CDR3 length: 13 residues. Germline CDR1 KGHSH, CDR2 LQKENI. DNA for the CDR3: TGTGCCAGCTCACGAGGACAGGGTCCCGAGCAGTACTTC. It yields the protein CASSRGQGPEQYF. Full variable domain (outside the CDR3, taken from reference TRBV18 and TRBJ2-7): NAGVMQNPRHLVRRRGQEARLRCSPMKGHSHVYWYRQLPEEGLKFMVYLQKENIIDESGMPKERFSAEFPKEGPSILRIQQVVRGDSAAYFCASSRGQGPEQYFGPGTRLTVT.

V and J are TRBV4-3 and TRBJ1-5; TRBD1 aligns across 11 bases. Germline assignment: CDR1 LGHNA and CDR2 YSLEER. This CDR3 contains 17 residues. The V segment lost 0 bases and the J segment 7 bases; nucleotides outside the gene matches: 8. The CDR3 nucleotides read TGCGCCAGCAGCCAAGACCCAGGACAGGGGGCGAGACAGCCCCAGCATTTT. Translation: CASSQDPGQGARQPQHF.

The DNA of the CDR3 is TGTGCCAGCAGCGTAGCCAGGGGGCGGGAGACCCAGTACTTC. Translating gives CASSVARGRETQYF. The chain is built from TRBV9 and TRBJ2-5, with 8 nucleotides matching TRBD1. This CDR3 has 14 residues. V was pared by 0 bases and J by 5 bases, with 3 bases of the junction left unmatched. Germline assignment: CDR1 SGDLS and CDR2 YYNGEE.

The chain's CDR3 is CASSIPGESNYGYTF. CDR3 DNA: TGTGCCAGCAGCATTCCGGGGGAGTCGAACTATGGCTACACCTTC. V is TRBV3-1 (or the pseudogene TRBV3-2) and J is TRBJ1-2; perhaps TRBD1 as D (5 bases). Germline V gene lookup returns CDR1 LGHDT and CDR2 YNNKEL (reference sequence). Trimming took off 5 bases at V and 2 bases at J, with 15 bases between the two ends. CDR3 size: 15 residues.

This chain joins TRBV5-1 and TRBJ2-7; the match to TRBD1 covers 12 bases. Per germline, CDR1 SGHRS and CDR2 YFSETQ. The CDR3 sequence is 16 residues long. J gave up 6 bases and V 4 bases, and 11 bases lay outside the gene matches. CDR3 in DNA: TGCGCCAGCAGCAACGGCCCGGGACAGGGGGCGTTCGAGCAGTACTTC. Protein sequence: CASSNGPGQGAFEQYF.

The chain links TRBV5-1 to TRBJ1-5; the D is unclear. The CDR3 runs to 13 residues. The ends were cut back, 0 bases at V and 4 bases at J, with 5 bases in the middle. The germline V gene has CDR1 SGHRS and CDR2 YFSETQ. The CDR3: CASSLDQNQPQHF. The CDR3 region has the DNA TGCGCCAGCAGCTTGGACCAGAATCAGCCCCAGCATTTT.

The rearrangement links TRBV27 to TRBJ2-1, with TRBD2 identical over 9 bases. There are 16 residues in the CDR3. The germline CDR1 and CDR2 sequences are MNHEY and SMNVEV (reference sequence). V was pared by 5 bases and J by 5 bases, with 10 bases of the junction left unmatched. The CDR3 DNA reads TGTGCCAGCAGTAGTATAGCGGGAGTGGTGGACAATGAGCAGTTCTTC. This encodes CASSSIAGVVDNEQFF.

The rearrangement joins TRBV7-2 to TRBJ2-1, with D possibly TRBD1 on 6 matching bases. The CDR3 runs to 15 residues. Per germline, CDR1 SGHTA and CDR2 FQGNSA. Deletions cut 3 bases from V and 0 bases from J, with 9 bases between. As DNA, the CDR3 is TGTGCCAGCAGCTTGACAGGAAGCTCCTACAATGAGCAGTTCTTC. Its protein product is CASSLTGSSYNEQFF.

About this clone itself: Other DNA sequences of this sample code for an identical CDR3. The chain joins TRBV14 to TRBJ2-7; 8 positions agree with TRBD1. The germline CDR1 and CDR2 sequences are SGHDN and FVKESK. The CDR3 contains 16 residues. Losses at the gene ends were 0 bases for V and 4 bases for J; bases not matched to a gene: 8. The CDR3 loop reads CASSQDVGQGFYEQYF. CDR3 nucleotides: TGTGCCAGCAGCCAAGATGTCGGACAGGGATTTTACGAGCAGTACTTC.

The chain recombines TRBV30 with TRBJ2-7, with D maybe TRBD1 (6 bases). CDR3 length: 13 amino acids. CDR1 is GTSNPN, CDR2 SVGIG, per germline (reference sequence). The V end lost 2 bases, the J end lost 5 bases, and 13 bases lay between the germline ends. The CDR3 sequence: CAWSPRDTNEQYF. The DNA for the CDR3 is TGTGCCTGGAGTCCGAGGGACACAAACGAGCAGTACTTC.

The rearrangement uses TRBV9 and TRBJ1-2, with D tentatively TRBD1 (5 bases). Deletions cut 3 bases from V and 5 bases from J, with 23 bases between. This CDR3 has 17 residues. Germline V CDR1 and CDR2: SGDLS, YYNGEE. CDR3 protein: CASSASQGGYRRYGYTF. The CDR3 region has the DNA TGTGCCAGCAGCGCGTCGCAGGGAGGGTACAGGAGATATGGCTACACCTTC.

This chain connects TRBV5-4 to TRBJ1-3, with D uncertain. Germline values: CDR1 SGHNT, CDR2 YYREEE (reference sequence). Trimming stripped 0 bases from V and 0 bases from J, with 7 bases between. CDR3 length: 15 amino acids. CDR3 loop: CASSLGRNSGNTIYF. The CDR3 nucleotides are TGTGCCAGCAGCTTGGGGCGGAACTCTGGAAACACCATATATTTT.

This chain uses TRBV19 with TRBJ1-2; 9 positions match TRBD1. J was trimmed by 4 bases and V by 3 bases; bases with no gene match: 21. The CDR3 contains 20 residues. Germline CDR1 reads LNHDA; CDR2 reads SQIVND (reference sequence). CDR3 amino acids: CASSMEIIRDRDLVFYGYTF. In DNA, the CDR3 is TGTGCCAGTAGTATGGAGATAATCCGGGACAGGGACTTGGTTTTCTATGGCTACACCTTC.

The chain uses TRBV7-2 and TRBJ1-5, with a weak D call TRBD1 (5 bases). The CDR3 runs 15 residues. V was pared by 3 bases and J by 4 bases, with 13 bases between. Germline loops: CDR1 SGHTA, CDR2 FQGNSA. CDR3 sequence reads: CASSFGTTQNQPQHF. For the CDR3, the DNA is TGTGCCAGCAGCTTCGGGACTACCCAAAATCAGCCCCAGCATTTT.

This clone was seen a single time. V usage is TRBV18 and J usage is TRBJ1-5; 10 positions match TRBD1. CDR1 KGHSH and CDR2 LQKENI come from the germline V gene. CDR3 length equals 16 residues. J was trimmed by 0 bases and V by 4 bases; bases with no gene match: 3. The DNA of the CDR3 is TGTGCCAGCTCACTACGGGACAGGGGTAGCAATCAGCCCCAGCATTTT. This translates into CASSLRDRGSNQPQHF.